This T cell receptor (beta chain) emerged from a study of response to subunit inactivated influenza vaccine. V lost 6 bases and J lost 0, with 17 bases in between. Germline CDR1 is DFQATT and CDR2 is SNEGSKA (reference sequence). The CDR3 has 15 residues. MiXCR was run by TCRdb on the RT-PCR reads, yielding one entry per CDR3 protein. The sample has some 550,000 distinct CDR3 sequences; around 21% are singletons. Separately, the same data were catalogued under a study of T cells expressing NK-cell markers. That report notes: UMI-tagged 5'RACE template switching yielded the TCR beta cDNA.

The source was CD4+ T cells sorted from PBMCs, collected approximately 12 days after vaccination. The receptor comes from a man aged 50-60 years who received an inactivated influenza vaccine. The genes are TRBV20-1 and TRBJ2-5; D not certain. CDR3 sequence reads: CSALPPVAHQETQYF. CDR3 DNA: TGCAGTGCCCTACCTCCCGTGGCGCACCAAGAGACCCAGTACTTC.